One and the same sample provided the 22 T cell receptor beta chains below, sequenced in a study of T cell responses to AZD1222 COVID-19 vaccine (dated by TCRdb to the early 2020s). The time point label, as the study defines it: about 28 days (+/-7) after the second vaccine dose. The protocol used for the library was the immunoSEQ multiplex PCR assay. TCRdb stores this immuneACCESS table with in-frame sequences only. Part of the clones is absent; in the studies checked, under half of the shortfall reflects unresolved V genes, and no reason is known for the rest. In all, the sample holds 190,000 or so clones, and roughly 92% of those were seen once. Of the sample, around 1% is held by the ten largest clones. Specimen: peripheral blood, collected 28 days after the second AZD1222 dose. The origin of the receptors is an adult who received the AZD1222 COVID-19 vaccine.

CDR3: CASSVDQLERGGRGYGYTF. The CDR3 DNA reads as TGTGCCAGCAGCGTAGACCAGCTCGAGAGGGGGGGTCGGGGATATGGCTACACCTTC. The chain couples TRBV9 to TRBJ1-2; a weak D match, TRBD1 (6 bases). CDR1 and CDR2 from the germline V gene are SGDLS and YYNGEE. Trimming pared 0 bases from V and 5 bases from J, leaving 26 bases between. The CDR3 consists of 19 residues.

The rearrangement joins TRBV5-1 to TRBJ1-1; D unclear. The CDR3 sequence is 15 residues long. Trimming took 0 bases from V and 1 from J, leaving 10 bases between them. Germline CDR1 reads SGHRS; CDR2 reads YFSETQ. CDR3 sequence (DNA): TGCGCCAGCAGCTTGGTCGGTTCAGAGAACACTGAAGCTTTCTTT. This gives the protein CASSLVGSENTEAFF. The full variable domain, rest sourced from reference TRBV5-1 and TRBJ1-1, is KAGVTQTPRYLIKTRGQQVTLSCSPISGHRSVSWYQQTPGQGLQFLFEYFSETQRNKGNFPGRFSGRQFSNSRSEMNVSTLELGDSALYLCASSLVGSENTEAFFGQGTRLTVV.

The chain uses TRBV4-3 and TRBJ1-6, with D maybe TRBD1 (5 bases). In germline, CDR1 is LGHNA, CDR2 YSLEER. Trimming stripped 0 bases from V and 8 bases from J, with 11 bases between. CDR3 size: 15 residues. The DNA of the CDR3 is TGCGCCAGCAGCCAAGATGGTGGCAGGGATTCACCCCTCCACTTT. It specifies CASSQDGGRDSPLHF.

V is TRBV19 and J is TRBJ1-1; D is unclear. Trimming removed 7 bases from V and 0 bases from J, with 12 bases in between. Germline V gene lookup returns CDR1 LNHDA and CDR2 SQIVND (reference sequence). The CDR3 spans 14 residues. The CDR3 is CASKVGPLNTEAFF. As DNA, the CDR3 is TGTGCCAGTAAAGTGGGTCCGTTGAACACTGAAGCTTTCTTT.

The rearrangement joins TRBV15 to TRBJ2-7; D call uncertain. Trimming took 2 bases from V and 3 from J, leaving 11 bases between them. The germline CDR1 and CDR2 sequences are LNHNV and YYDKDF (reference sequence). The CDR3 covers 14 residues. CDR3 coding DNA: TGTGCCACCAGCAGAAGTAAACCACACTACGAGCAGTACTTC. As protein: CATSRSKPHYEQYF.

This clone was found a few times. The gene calls are TRBV18 and TRBJ1-4; D uncertain. V shed 2 bases and J shed 0 bases, with 16 bases lying between them. The CDR3 sequence is 18 residues long. Per the germline V gene, CDR1 is KGHSH and CDR2 is LQKENI. The CDR3 region is CASSPAVASATTNEKLFF. CDR3 nucleotide sequence: TGTGCCAGCTCACCAGCCGTGGCTTCTGCTACAACTAATGAAAAACTGTTTTTT.

The rearrangement uses TRBV6-5 and TRBJ1-2; 7 bases align to TRBD1. V lost 0 bases to trimming and J lost 7 bases; unmatched junction nucleotides: 8. This CDR3 spans 15 amino acids. Germline loops: CDR1 MNHEY, CDR2 SVGAGI. CDR3 sequence reads: CASSYSETGSLGYTF. DNA of the CDR3: TGTGCCAGCAGTTACTCTGAGACAGGGAGCCTTGGCTACACCTTC.

This sequence joins TRBV6-5 and TRBJ1-3; no clear D gene. Germline V gene data show CDR1 as MNHEY and CDR2 as SVGAGI. CDR3 length: 15 amino acids. Trimming cost V 2 bases and J 0 bases, with 8 bases left between them. In DNA, the CDR3 is TGTGCCAGCAGTTACGGGGAGAGCTCTGGAAACACCATATATTTT. Its translation: CASSYGESSGNTIYF.

J is TRBJ1-1 and V is TRBV4-3; no clear D. The CDR3 covers 14 residues. The V end lost 0 bases, the J end lost 1 base, and 6 bases lay between the germline ends. CDR1 is LGHNA, CDR2 YSLEER, per germline. The CDR3 region has the DNA TGCGCCAGCAGCCAAGATCAGAGGAACACTGAAGCTTTCTTT. It encodes CASSQDQRNTEAFF.

As DNA, the CDR3 is TGTGCCATCAGTGAGGGCAGGGCGAACACTGAAGCTTTCTTT. This translates into CAISEGRANTEAFF. The gene calls are TRBV10-3 and TRBJ1-1; D possibly corresponds to TRBD1 (5 bases). CDR1 is ENHRY and CDR2 is SYGVKD in the germline V gene. Trimming took 2 bases from V and 1 from J, leaving 8 bases between them. The CDR3 consists of 14 residues.

The genes are TRBV29-1 and TRBJ2-5, with D perhaps assigned TRBD1 or TRBD2 (5 bases each). This CDR3 spans 11 amino acids. V was pared by 7 bases and J by 4 bases, with 10 bases between. Germline loops: CDR1 SQVTM, CDR2 ANQGSEA. DNA for the CDR3: TGCAGCGGAGGGGTCCGAGAGACCCAGTACTTC. Protein sequence: CSGGVRETQYF.

The chain carries TRBV4-2 and TRBJ1-1, with a weak D call TRBD1 (5 bases). Trimming removed 6 bases at V and 8 bases at J, with 19 bases between. Germline CDR1 reads LGHNA; CDR2 reads YNFKEQ. The length of the CDR3 is 14 residues. This chain's CDR3 is CASRGIQEGLEAFF. As DNA, the CDR3 is TGTGCCAGCAGGGGAATACAGGAGGGGCTAGAAGCTTTCTTT.

The rearrangement uses TRBV27 and TRBJ1-5; D is unclear. Germline V gene lookup returns CDR1 MNHEY and CDR2 SMNVEV (reference sequence). Trimming shortened V by 3 bases and J by 2 bases, and 11 bases separated the two germline ends. The CDR3 runs to 15 residues. The CDR3 spells CASSFFFGGNQPQHF. As DNA, the CDR3 is TGTGCCAGCAGTTTTTTCTTCGGGGGCAATCAGCCCCAGCATTTT.

The rearrangement links TRBV5-4 to TRBJ2-7; D is ambiguous. The CDR3 is 13 residues long. From germline, CDR1 is SGHNT and CDR2 YYREEE (reference sequence). Trimming removed 0 bases at V and 2 bases at J, with 6 bases between. CDR3 coding DNA: TGTGCCAGCAGCTTGGAGCTGGCCTACGAGCAGTACTTC. Residues: CASSLELAYEQYF. The full variable domain, in which reference TRBV5-4 and TRBJ2-7 provide the parts outside the CDR3, is ETGVTQSPTHLIKTRGQQVTLRCSSQSGHNTVSWYQQALGQGPQFIFQYYREEENGRGNFPPRFSGLQFPNYSSELNVNALELDDSALYLCASSLELAYEQYFGPGTRLTVT.

The rearrangement uses TRBV7-9 and TRBJ1-2; D ambiguous. V shed 2 bases and J shed 0 bases, with 13 bases lying between them. The CDR3 is 16 residues long. Germline values: CDR1 SEHNR, CDR2 FQNEAQ (reference sequence). CDR3 nucleotides: TGTGCCAGCAGCTTAACGGTGGGCAGAACTAACTATGGCTACACCTTC. This gives the protein CASSLTVGRTNYGYTF.

The V and J genes are TRBV29-1 and TRBJ1-3; D gene ambiguous. Germline V gene sequence: CDR1 SQVTM, CDR2 ANQGSEA. CDR3 length: 13 amino acids. The V gene lost 3 bases and the J gene lost 1 base, with 7 bases spanning the gap. CDR3 protein: CSVESESGNTIYF. The CDR3 nucleotides are TGCAGCGTTGAGTCTGAATCTGGAAACACCATATATTTT. Drawing the rest from reference TRBV29-1 and TRBJ1-3, the complete variable domain is SAVISQKPSRDICQRGTSLTIQCQVDSQVTMMFWYRQQPGQSLTLIATANQGSEATYESGFVIDKFPISRPNLTFSTLTVSNMSPEDSSIYLCSVESESGNTIYFGEGSWLTVV.

This chain connects TRBV5-6 to TRBJ2-1, with D possibly being TRBD1 (5 bases). The V gene's germline CDR1 is SGHDT and CDR2 YYEEEE. Trimming pared 4 bases from V and 9 bases from J, leaving 14 bases between. The CDR3 is 13 amino acids. The CDR3 DNA is TGTGCCAGCAGCAATCTCCAGGGCGGTGAGCAGTTCTTC. Protein product: CASSNLQGGEQFF. The variable domain in full, with the rest retrieved from reference TRBV5-6 and TRBJ2-1, is DAGVTQSPTHLIKTRGQQVTLRCSPKSGHDTVSWYQQALGQGPQFIFQYYEEEERQRGNFPDRFSGHQFPNYSSELNVNALLLGDSALYLCASSNLQGGEQFFGPGTRLTVL.

V and J are TRBV5-1 and TRBJ2-7; TRBD1 aligns across 8 bases. Germline lookup yields CDR1 SGHRS and CDR2 YFSETQ. CDR3 length: 13 amino acids. V trimming: 4 bases; J trimming: 1 base; junction bases outside the gene matches: 1. The CDR3 protein is CASSTGGSYEQYF. The CDR3 DNA sequence: TGCGCCAGCAGCACAGGGGGATCCTACGAGCAGTACTTC.

The J gene is TRBJ2-7, the V gene TRBV11-2; 7 nucleotides match TRBD1. The CDR3 has 14 residues. The germline CDR1 and CDR2 sequences are SGHAT and FQNNGV. V lost 2 bases and J lost 3; bases outside the gene matches: 4. The CDR3 here is CASSLTGDIYEQYF. CDR3 bases: TGTGCCAGCAGCTTAACAGGGGATATCTACGAGCAGTACTTC.

The chain employs TRBV27 and TRBJ1-3; D not certain. The CDR3 consists of 14 residues. The V gene's germline CDR1 is MNHEY and CDR2 SMNVEV (reference sequence). The V and J ends lost 5 bases and 0 bases respectively, with 8 bases between them. CDR3 DNA sequence: TGTGCCAGCAGTCGGGGAAGCTCTGGAAACACCATATATTTT. Translating gives CASSRGSSGNTIYF.

In its sample, this clone was seen once. The rearrangement uses TRBV18 and TRBJ2-7; the D is unclear. CDR3 length: 15 residues. The germline gives CDR1 KGHSH, CDR2 LQKENI. The ends were cut back, 3 bases at V and 2 bases at J, with 14 bases in the middle. DNA of the CDR3: TGTGCCAGCTCACCTGGCCCAGGAAAAACCTACGAGCAGTACTTC. This gives the protein CASSPGPGKTYEQYF.

This clone was counted only a few times. For the CDR3, the DNA is TGTGCCAGCAGTAGGGGCGGCACTCGAGCCCAGCATTTT. Translating it yields CASSRGGTRAQHF. V usage is TRBV12-3 or TRBV12-4 and J usage is TRBJ1-5; TRBD1 is a possible D gene (5 bases). Trimming shortened V by 5 bases and J by 11 bases, and 16 bases separated the two germline ends. The length of the CDR3 is 13 residues.